The rows below give T cell receptor beta chains drawn from one sample of a study of blood T cells in healthy people across ages. A single record per CDR3 protein comes from TCRdb applying MiXCR to the 5' RACE reads. The sample carries roughly 1,300,000 distinct CDR3 sequences, around 59% recorded once. The sample consisted of blood. These receptors all stem from a man younger than 35 in good health. The CDR3 runs from the conserved cysteine through the conserved F or W. The D gene is left open where the match is weak. Size values are once, few and many counts, or a class for expanded clones, and some rows have none.

clone size,D gene,J gene,V gene,CDR3 protein,CDR3 DNA
NA,TRBD1,TRBJ2-7,TRBV7-9,CASSWVTGGSYSYEQYF,TGTGCCAGCAGCTGGGTCACAGGGGGCTCTTACTCCTACGAGCAGTACTTC
NA,NA,TRBJ2-5,TRBV20-1,CSARVGIGQETQYF,TGCAGTGCTAGAGTTGGGATTGGCCAAGAGACCCAGTACTTC
few,TRBD2,TRBJ2-5,TRBV20-1,CSAASGWERETQYF,TGCAGTGCCGCTAGCGGGTGGGAAAGGGAGACCCAGTACTTC
few,TRBD2,TRBJ2-3,TRBV7-9,CASSYPGLEVSDTQYF,TGTGCCAGCAGTTATCCGGGACTAGAAGTTTCGGATACGCAGTATTTT
NA,NA,TRBJ2-3,TRBV6-5,CASSYAWEDTQYF,TGTGCCAGCAGTTACGCATGGGAAGATACGCAGTATTTT
few,NA,TRBJ2-1,TRBV29-1,CSVGQSPYNEQFF,TGCAGCGTTGGGCAATCTCCGTACAATGAGCAGTTCTTC
NA,TRBD1,TRBJ1-2,TRBV6-2/TRBV6-3,CASSPPTGIGGYTF,TGTGCCAGCAGCCCACCGACAGGGATCGGCGGCTACACCTTC
NA,TRBD2,TRBJ2-2,TRBV4-2,CASSQVGGRTGELFF,TGTGCCAGCAGCCAAGTTGGCGGGAGAACCGGGGAGCTGTTTTTT
few,NA,TRBJ1-1,TRBV12-3/TRBV12-4,CASSFWGANTEAFF,TGTGCCAGCAGTTTTTGGGGGGCGAACACTGAAGCTTTCTTT
NA,NA,TRBJ2-1,TRBV6-5,CASSYGLELEQFF,TGTGCCAGCAGTTACGGGCTAGAACTTGAGCAGTTCTTC
NA,NA,TRBJ1-2,TRBV3-1,CASSQEATGGLFDGYTF,TGTGCCAGCAGCCAAGAAGCAACGGGGGGGTTATTTGATGGCTACACCTTC
few,TRBD1,TRBJ2-7,TRBV4-1,CASSQRLGTGLYEQYF,TGCGCCAGCAGCCAGCGCTTAGGGACAGGTCTCTACGAGCAGTACTTC
few,NA,TRBJ1-1,TRBV11-2,CASTFTGSEAFF,TGTGCCAGCACCTTTACAGGGTCTGAAGCTTTCTTT
NA,TRBD1,TRBJ2-7,TRBV11-2,CASSFHQGGADFYEQYF,TGTGCCAGCAGCTTCCACCAAGGGGGCGCTGATTTCTACGAGCAGTACTTC
NA,NA,TRBJ1-5,TRBV6-1,CASSESTGRQPQHF,TGTGCCAGCAGTGAATCGACAGGACGTCAGCCCCAGCATTTT
NA,TRBD1,TRBJ1-4,TRBV7-6,CASSLAQTGGYEKLFF,TGTGCCAGCAGCTTAGCTCAAACAGGGGGATATGAAAAACTGTTTTTT
NA,TRBD1,TRBJ2-5,TRBV7-9,CASRPSRGQAQETQYF,TGTGCCAGCAGGCCCTCTCGGGGACAGGCACAAGAGACCCAGTACTTC
NA,NA,TRBJ1-2,TRBV4-3,CASSQEREGYYGYTF,TGCGCCAGCAGCCAAGAACGGGAGGGTTACTATGGCTACACCTTC
many,NA,TRBJ2-7,TRBV5-1,CASSITSYEQYF,TGCGCCAGCAGCATAACGTCCTACGAGCAGTACTTC
few,NA,TRBJ2-5,TRBV7-2,CASSLVGHGEETQYF,TGTGCCAGCAGCTTAGTCGGGCACGGGGAAGAGACCCAGTACTTC
NA,TRBD2,TRBJ2-7,TRBV11-2,CASKEETSGYEQYF,TGTGCCAGCAAGGAGGAGACTAGCGGCTACGAGCAGTACTTC
few,NA,TRBJ2-3,TRBV28,CASSLSSPVDTQYF,TGTGCCAGCAGTCTGAGTTCGCCCGTAGATACGCAGTATTTT
few,NA,TRBJ2-7,TRBV7-2,CASSSRGRWIDEQYF,TGTGCCAGCAGCTCGAGGGGCCGGTGGATTGACGAGCAGTACTTC
NA,TRBD1,TRBJ1-2,TRBV11-2,CASSSRDRDSGYTF,TGTGCCAGCAGCTCCCGGGACAGGGATAGTGGCTACACCTTC
once,NA,TRBJ1-6,TRBV7-9,CASSSSSPLHF,TGTGCCAGCAGCTCATCTTCACCCCTCCACTTT
NA,NA,TRBJ2-7,TRBV5-1,CASSLQIGIYEQYF,TGCGCCAGCAGCTTGCAAATAGGGATCTACGAGCAGTACTTC
NA,NA,TRBJ2-1,TRBV4-1,CASSEGGSHNEQFF,TGCGCCAGCAGTGAGGGGGGGTCCCACAATGAGCAGTTCTTC
NA,NA,TRBJ2-7,TRBV7-9,CASSSSNRAWVLAQYF,TGTGCCAGCAGCTCCTCTAACAGGGCCTGGGTGTTAGCCCAGTACTTC
NA,NA,TRBJ1-6,TRBV10-3,CAISEAREGSPLHF,TGTGCCATCAGTGAGGCCAGAGAGGGATCACCCCTCCACTTT
once,NA,TRBJ2-1,TRBV11-3,CASSPPGYYNEQFF,TGTGCCAGCAGCCCCCCCGGCTACTACAATGAGCAGTTCTTC
few,NA,TRBJ2-1,TRBV12-3/TRBV12-4,CASSFLKGSAEQFF,TGTGCCAGCAGTTTCCTTAAGGGCTCTGCTGAGCAGTTCTTC
NA,NA,TRBJ1-5,TRBV2,CASSEVDTGYQPQHF,TGTGCCAGCAGTGAAGTTGATACAGGGTACCAGCCCCAGCATTTT
once,NA,TRBJ1-5,TRBV6-1,CASSGRAKEQPQHF,TGTGCCAGCAGTGGCCGGGCCAAAGAGCAGCCCCAGCATTTT
NA,NA,TRBJ2-1,TRBV5-1,CASEPSQGSEQFF,TGCGCCAGCGAGCCAAGCCAGGGGTCTGAGCAGTTCTTC
once,NA,TRBJ2-2,TRBV6-4,CASSDSAGAFLNTGELFF,TGTGCCAGCAGTGACTCGGCAGGGGCCTTCCTCAACACCGGGGAGCTGTTTTTT
few,TRBD2,TRBJ2-1,TRBV10-2,CASSEIGGAGEQFF,TGCGCCAGCAGTGAAATCGGGGGGGCCGGTGAGCAGTTCTTC
once,NA,TRBJ2-3,TRBV3-1,CASSQPFSSGGVVTDTQYF,TGTGCCAGCAGCCAACCCTTTTCGTCGGGCGGGGTAGTCACAGATACGCAGTATTTT
NA,TRBD1,TRBJ2-1,TRBV28,CASRPSGGAYNEQFF,TGTGCCAGCAGACCCTCAGGGGGCGCCTACAATGAGCAGTTCTTC
NA,NA,TRBJ2-3,TRBV29-1,CSVDVEFGTDTQYF,TGCAGCGTTGATGTTGAATTTGGCACAGATACGCAGTATTTT
few,NA,TRBJ2-7,TRBV20-1,CSARVPTSYEQYF,TGCAGTGCTAGAGTCCCGACGTCGTACGAGCAGTACTTC